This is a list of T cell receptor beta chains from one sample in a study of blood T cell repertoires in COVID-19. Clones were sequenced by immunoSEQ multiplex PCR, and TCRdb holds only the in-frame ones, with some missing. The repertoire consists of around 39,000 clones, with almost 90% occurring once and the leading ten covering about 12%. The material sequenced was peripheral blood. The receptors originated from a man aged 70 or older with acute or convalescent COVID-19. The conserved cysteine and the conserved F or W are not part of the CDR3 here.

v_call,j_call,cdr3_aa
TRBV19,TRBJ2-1,ASRGSSYNEQF
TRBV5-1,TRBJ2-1,ASSPGFQGGVNEQF
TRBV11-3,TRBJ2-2,ASSSTSGSNTGELF
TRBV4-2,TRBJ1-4,ASSQDPQEKLF
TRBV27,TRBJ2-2,ASSWTGGATGELF
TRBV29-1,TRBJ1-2,SVQNRESTYGYT
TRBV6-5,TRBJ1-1,ASSREESTEAF
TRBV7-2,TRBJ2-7,ASSLGGTGGHEQY
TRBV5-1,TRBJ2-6,ASSSQGIQVVSGANVLT
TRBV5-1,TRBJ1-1,ASRRGGQGGTEAF
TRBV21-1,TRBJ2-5,ASLQQGGPQETQY
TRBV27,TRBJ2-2,ASSLYPILGTGELF
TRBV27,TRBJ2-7,ASSFRRSYEQY
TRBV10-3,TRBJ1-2,AISELEGKDYGYT
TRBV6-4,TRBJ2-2,ASSDYQGELF
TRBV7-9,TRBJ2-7,ASSDSGTFYEQY
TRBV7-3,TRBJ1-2,ASSLNGGEGYT
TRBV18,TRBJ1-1,ASSVPQGNGEAF
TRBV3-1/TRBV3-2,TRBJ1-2,ASSHNRDGYT
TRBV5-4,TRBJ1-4,ASSFGTGNEKLF
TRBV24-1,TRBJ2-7,AALSRLADITQSSYEQY
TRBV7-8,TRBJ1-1,ASSEVGGGTEAF
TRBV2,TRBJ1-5,ASSGTGRMTSNQPQH
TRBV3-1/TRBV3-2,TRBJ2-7,ASSQQQGLKNGGPYEQY
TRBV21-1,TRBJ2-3,ASSKTHGLAGRTDTQY
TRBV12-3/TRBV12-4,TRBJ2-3,ASSLGGPDTQY
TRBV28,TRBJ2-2,ASTLQGENTGELF
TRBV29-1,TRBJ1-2,SAGTGGHYGYT
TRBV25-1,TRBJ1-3,ASREYTGNTIY
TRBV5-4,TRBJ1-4,ASSLDRGATNEKLF
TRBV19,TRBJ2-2,ATKGAGTGELF
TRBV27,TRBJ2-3,ASSYRGGWGSTDTQY
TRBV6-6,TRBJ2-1,ASSRGQGALNEQF
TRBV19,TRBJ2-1,ASSISLQASGRGNEQF
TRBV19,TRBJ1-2,ASTYRGRGYGYT
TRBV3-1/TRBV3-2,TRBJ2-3,ASSHMRGTSTQY
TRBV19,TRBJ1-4,ASSRDRATNEKLF
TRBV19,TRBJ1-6,ASSPSGTGSNSPLH
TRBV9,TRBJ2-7,ASSEGTGGGYEQY
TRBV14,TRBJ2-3,ASSQVLAATDTQY
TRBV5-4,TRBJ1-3,ASSLGGTGGNTIY
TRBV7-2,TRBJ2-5,ASSLREHGRGEETQY
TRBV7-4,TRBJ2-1,ASWDRLGLAPINEQF
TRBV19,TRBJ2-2,ASEAGGFTGELF
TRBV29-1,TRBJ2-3,SVDGLAGTDTQY
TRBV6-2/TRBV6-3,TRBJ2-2,ASSYHLGQPNTGELF
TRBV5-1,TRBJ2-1,ASSPWGPTDEQF
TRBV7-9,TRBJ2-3,ASSLGRDDTQY
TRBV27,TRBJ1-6,ASSLSGDRISPLH
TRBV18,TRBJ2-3,ASSPTSSSTDTQY
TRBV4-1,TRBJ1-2,ASSQAGTGDYGYT
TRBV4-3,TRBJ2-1,ASSLAGLSYNEQF
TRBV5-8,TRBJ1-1,ASTGWGNTEAF
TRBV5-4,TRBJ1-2,ASSWDQAGGYT
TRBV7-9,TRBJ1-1,ASSSDREIAEAF
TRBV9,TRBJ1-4,ASSVDGRLPSLEKLF
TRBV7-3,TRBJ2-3,ASSSGLPGTDTQY
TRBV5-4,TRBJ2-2,ASSLGNRANTGELF
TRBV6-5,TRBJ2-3,ASRPQQASTDTQY